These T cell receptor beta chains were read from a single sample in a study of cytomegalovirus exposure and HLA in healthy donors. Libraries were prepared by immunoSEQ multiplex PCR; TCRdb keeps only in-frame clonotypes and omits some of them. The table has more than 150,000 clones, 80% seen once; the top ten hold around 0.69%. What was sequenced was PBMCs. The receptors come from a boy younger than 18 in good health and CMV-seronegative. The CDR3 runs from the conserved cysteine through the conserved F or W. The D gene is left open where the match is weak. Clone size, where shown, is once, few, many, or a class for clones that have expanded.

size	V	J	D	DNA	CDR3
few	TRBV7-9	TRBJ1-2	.	TGTGCCAGCAGCTTCGGGAACTTGGCCCGGGGCTACACCTTC	CASSFGNLARGYTF
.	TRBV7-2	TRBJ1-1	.	TGTGCCAGCAGCTTAGCTGCAGGGACTGAAGCTTTCTTT	CASSLAAGTEAFF
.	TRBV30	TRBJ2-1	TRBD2	TGTGCCTGGAGTTTACTAGCGGGCGATGAGCAGTTCTTC	CAWSLLAGDEQFF
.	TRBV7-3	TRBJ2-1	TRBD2	TGTGCCAGCAGCTTACTAGCGGGGGCCCGGCGGAGCGATGAGCAGTTCTTC	CASSLLAGARRSDEQFF
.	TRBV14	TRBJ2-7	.	TGTGCCAGCAGCCAAGTGGGAGGTCATTCTTCCTACGAGCAGTACTTC	CASSQVGGHSSYEQYF
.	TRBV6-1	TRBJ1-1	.	TGTGCCAGCAGCGGTGTTAGCATTAACACTGAAGCTTTCTTT	CASSGVSINTEAFF
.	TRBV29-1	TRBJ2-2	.	TGCAGCGTTGGATGGAGGGGCAACACCGGGGAGCTGTTTTTT	CSVGWRGNTGELFF
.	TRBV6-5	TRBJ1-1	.	TGTGCCAGCAGTTACGACAGTTCGGCTGAAGCTTTCTTT	CASSYDSSAEAFF
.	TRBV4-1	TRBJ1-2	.	TGCGCCAGCAGCCCGGGAGGGGCTAACTATGGCTACACCTTC	CASSPGGANYGYTF
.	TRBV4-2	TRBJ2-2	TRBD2	TGTGCCAGCAGCCGCCTAGGACTAGCGGAGGGTACCGGGGAGCTGTTTTTT	CASSRLGLAEGTGELFF
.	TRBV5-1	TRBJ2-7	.	TGCGCCAGCAGCTTGGCCCTAACTAAGGCGAGCTCCTACGAGCAGTACTTC	CASSLALTKASSYEQYF
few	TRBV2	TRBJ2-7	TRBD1	TGTGCCAGCAGAAATAGGACAGGTGGGACCTACGAGCAGTACTTC	CASRNRTGGTYEQYF
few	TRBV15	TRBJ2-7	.	TGTGCCACCAGCAGAGAAGCGACGGTTAGCTCCTACGAGCAGTACTTC	CATSREATVSSYEQYF
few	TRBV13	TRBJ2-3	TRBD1	TGTGCCAGCAGCTCAAATACTAAACCCTTGGACAGGTTAGGCACAGATACGCAGTATTTT	CASSSNTKPLDRLGTDTQYF
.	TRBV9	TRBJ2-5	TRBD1	TGTGCCAGCAGCGTAGCGGACAGGGTAGAGACCCAGTACTTC	CASSVADRVETQYF
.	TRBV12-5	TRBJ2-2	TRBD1	TGTGCTAGTGAGATGACAGGGGCCTCAGGGAGCACCGGGGAGCTGTTTTTT	CASEMTGASGSTGELFF
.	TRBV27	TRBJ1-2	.	TGTGCCAGCAGTTCCCGCTTGGCAGCTAACTATGGCTACACCTTC	CASSSRLAANYGYTF
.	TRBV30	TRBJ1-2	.	TGTGCCTGGAGTATTGCCAGGGGTTATGGCTACACCTTC	CAWSIARGYGYTF
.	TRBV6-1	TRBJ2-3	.	TGTGCCAGCAGGGGGGCCGGCCAGTGGGATACGCAGTATTTT	CASRGAGQWDTQYF
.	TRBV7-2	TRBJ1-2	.	TGTGCCAGCAGCTTAGACAGGGCAGGAGGCTACACCTTC	CASSLDRAGGYTF
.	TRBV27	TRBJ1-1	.	TGTGCCATCATAGCGGGGGGGAAAGCTTTCTTT	CAIIAGGKAFF
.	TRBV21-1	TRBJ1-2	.	TGTGCCAGCAGTGCCGACAGGGATTGCTATGGCTACACCTTC	CASSADRDCYGYTF
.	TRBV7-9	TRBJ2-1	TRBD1	TGTGCCAGCAGCCCCGACAGGGGGACCTACAATGAGCAGTTCTTC	CASSPDRGTYNEQFF
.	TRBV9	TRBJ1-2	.	TGTGCCAGCAGCGTAGCTGTTGGACAGTACTATGGCTACACCTTC	CASSVAVGQYYGYTF
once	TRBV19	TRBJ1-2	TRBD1	TGTGCCAGTACGCCGGACAGGGATATGACTAACTATGGCTACACCTTC	CASTPDRDMTNYGYTF
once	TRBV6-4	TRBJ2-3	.	TGTGCCAGCAGTGAACTAGGCAGAGCCACAGATACGCAGTATTTT	CASSELGRATDTQYF
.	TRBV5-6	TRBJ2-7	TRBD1	TGTGCCAGCAGCTCCGGGACAGGGCTCTACGAGCAGTACTTC	CASSSGTGLYEQYF
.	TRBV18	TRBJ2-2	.	TGTGCCAGCTCACCCGACCTTGGAGAGGCGAACACCGGGGAGCTGTTTTTT	CASSPDLGEANTGELFF
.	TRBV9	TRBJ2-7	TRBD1	TGTGCCAGCAGCGTAGATGACAGGGAGATCTACGAGCAGTACTTC	CASSVDDREIYEQYF
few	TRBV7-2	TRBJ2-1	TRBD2	TGTGCCAGCAGCCCGGCGGCGGGAGGTTCCTACAATGAGCAGTTCTTC	CASSPAAGGSYNEQFF